The clone carrying this TCR beta chain was recorded once. These data originate in a study of T cell clones after liver transplantation. About the study: Three of the eight recipients were HCV-positive; the rest had non-autoimmune, non-viral transplant indications.

Produced via immunoSEQ multiplex PCR; TCRdb's table is partial and in-frame only. The data contain roughly 73,000 clones, about 80% of them seen just once; the ten biggest clones take up about 0.64%. This CDR3 contains 16 residues. The V end was cut by 3 bases, the J end by 2 bases, with 13 bases between. Per the germline V gene, CDR1 is WNHNN and CDR2 is SYGVQD (reference sequence). The chain has TRBV10-1 and TRBJ2-2; D is unresolved. This TCR was recovered from a human donor who received a liver transplant. The starting material was CD4+ T cells from blood, obtained before liver transplant. The DNA of the CDR3 is TGCGCCAGCAGTGAAGTGGGGTCCCCTAACACCGGGGAGCTGTTTTTT. This sequence encodes CASSEVGSPNTGELFF.